The present T cell receptor beta chain was sequenced within a study of human T cells and chemical hapten exposure. As for the study in general: Reading of the patch tests, which applied 0.01% DPC to the upper back, occurred at 6 days.

On this clonotype: No antigen is known for it. This sequence may be a read error, since a much larger clone differs from it by one base.

Individual cDNA molecules in this library carried unique molecular identifiers. TCRdb used MiXCR to reprocess the RACE reads, holding one entry per CDR3 protein. The sample yields 380,000 or so distinct CDR3 sequences, 4.5% to 5.5% seen once. The study's findings and limits: Significantly greater numbers of large CDR3 similarity clusters came from expanded TCRs than from controls.

Stated time point: pre-sensitization, week 0. Regarding treatment: therapeutic diphenylcyclopropenone sensitization with weekly scalp DPC. This specimen consisted of whole blood, obtained in connection with sensitization to the hapten diphenylcyclopropenone (DPC). The sequence came from a woman aged 18-29 years with alopecia areata. Some clones in this sample may be carry-over from other donors' samples.

The CDR3 spells CAIRQSLNEKLFF. The CDR3 DNA reads as TGTGCCATCAGACAGTCCCTTAATGAAAAACTGTTTTTT. The chain uses TRBV10-3 and TRBJ1-4; D gene unclear. The CDR3 length is 13 residues. Germline V gives CDR1 ENHRY, CDR2 SYGVKD. Trimming shortened V by 6 bases and J by 4 bases, and 9 bases separated the two germline ends.